The 23 T cell receptor beta chains presented below share a single source sample, sequenced in a study of cytomegalovirus exposure and HLA in healthy donors. Profiled with immunoSEQ multiplex PCR; TCRdb holds only in-frame clones, not every one. There are about 110,000 clones in the sample; approximately 94% occur only once, and 0.67% lies in the top ten. The sample taken for sequencing was PBMCs. These receptors all stem from a woman aged 18-29 years in good health and CMV-seronegative.

The rearrangement uses TRBV6-6 and TRBJ1-1, with D unclear. The V gene's germline CDR1 is MNHNY and CDR2 SVGAGI (reference sequence). The CDR3 is 13 residues long. Between the trimmed V and J ends, which lost 4 bases and 2 bases, there was a span of 8 bases. The CDR3 is CASSFEANTEAFF. In DNA form, the CDR3 reads TGTGCCAGCAGTTTCGAGGCCAACACTGAAGCTTTCTTT.

The J gene is TRBJ1-5, the V gene TRBV7-2, with D possibly being TRBD1 (5 bases). The CDR3 runs 15 residues. V was shortened by 5 bases and J by 4 bases, with 15 bases between the two germline ends. CDR1 SGHTA and CDR2 FQGNSA come from the germline V gene. Written as DNA, the CDR3 is TGTGCCAGCAGCACCGACAGTGGGGATAATCAGCCCCAGCATTTT. Amino acids: CASSTDSGDNQPQHF.

In DNA, the CDR3 is TGTGCCAGTAGTATACAGGGTGGCACAGATACGCAGTATTTT. Its protein is CASSIQGGTDTQYF. The V gene is TRBV19, the J gene TRBJ2-3, with a tentative D call TRBD1 (5 bases). This CDR3 has 14 amino acids. CDR1 is LNHDA, CDR2 SQIVND, per germline (reference sequence). V shed 2 bases and J shed 1 base, with 7 bases lying between them. The full variable domain, rest sourced from reference TRBV19 and TRBJ2-3, is DGGITQSPKYLFRKEGQNVTLSCEQNLNHDAMYWYRQDPGQGLRLIYYSQIVNDFQKGDIAEGYSVSREKKESFPLTVTSAQKNPTAFYLCASSIQGGTDTQYFGPGTRLTVL.

The V gene is TRBV5-6, the J gene TRBJ2-7; the match to TRBD1 covers 9 bases. The CDR3 spans 16 residues. The ends lost 3 bases at V and 5 bases at J; junction bases unmatched: 12. Germline-derived CDR1 and CDR2 are SGHDT and YYEEEE. The CDR3, as DNA: TGTGCCAGCAGCTCTGGAGGGGCGACAGGGGGGAACGAGCAGTACTTC. This sequence encodes CASSSGGATGGNEQYF.

V usage is TRBV6-5 and J usage is TRBJ1-5; no reliable D call. The CDR3 runs 13 residues. The germline V gene encodes CDR1 MNHEY and CDR2 SVGAGI. Trimming removed 5 bases from V and 12 bases from J, with 17 bases in between. CDR3 protein: CASSETTGRYQHF. The CDR3 DNA reads TGTGCCAGCAGTGAGACAACCGGGAGGTACCAGCATTTT.

V and J are TRBV4-1 and TRBJ1-5; 9 nucleotides align to TRBD1. Germline CDR1 MGHRA, CDR2 YSYEKL. The CDR3 sequence is 17 residues long. V shed 2 bases and J 2 bases; nucleotides not matched to a gene: 7. The CDR3 DNA follows: TGCGCCAGCAGCCAATCACAGGGGGCGGGCGGCAATCAGCCCCAGCATTTT. Encoded protein: CASSQSQGAGGNQPQHF.

V and J are TRBV5-6 and TRBJ2-3, with a weak D call TRBD2 (6 bases). V was trimmed by 0 bases and J by 2 bases, leaving 10 bases between them. There are 15 residues in the CDR3. Germline-derived CDR1 and CDR2 are SGHDT and YYEEEE. The CDR3 is CASSLGGISTDTQYF. The CDR3 nucleotides are TGTGCCAGCAGCTTGGGCGGGATTTCCACAGATACGCAGTATTTT.

The chain employs TRBV7-9 and TRBJ2-1; TRBD2 matches 9 bases. J gave up 6 bases and V 4 bases, and 7 bases lay outside the gene matches. The CDR3 covers 15 residues. Germline CDR1 reads SEHNR; CDR2 reads FQNEAQ (reference sequence). The CDR3 reads CASSSRGLAANEQFF. The CDR3 nucleotides read TGTGCCAGCAGCTCCAGGGGACTAGCAGCCAATGAGCAGTTCTTC.

The chain employs TRBV7-9 and TRBJ1-1, with a possible D match to TRBD1 (5 bases). This CDR3 region has 15 residues. Germline CDR1 SEHNR, CDR2 FQNEAQ (reference sequence). The ends were cut back, 3 bases at V and 6 bases at J, with 17 bases in the middle. CDR3 in amino acids: CASSFVLGGRPEAFF. In DNA, the CDR3 is TGTGCCAGCAGCTTTGTGCTGGGGGGAAGGCCTGAAGCTTTCTTT.

This rearrangement joins TRBV5-1 to TRBJ2-3, with 7 bases identical to TRBD1. The germline CDR1 and CDR2 sequences are SGHRS and YFSETQ. This CDR3 has 15 amino acids. The V segment lost 4 bases and the J segment 0 bases; nucleotides outside the gene matches: 5. CDR3 in amino acids: CASSGRGQSTDTQYF. CDR3 DNA: TGCGCCAGCAGCGGAAGGGGACAGAGCACAGATACGCAGTATTTT.

On this clone: Compared with germline, one end of the junction differs, possibly owing to a read error. The chain combines TRBV7-8 with TRBJ2-1, with D perhaps TRBD2 (5 bases). Germline-derived CDR1 and CDR2 are SGHVS and FQNEAQ. CDR3 length equals 17 residues. The CDR3 reads CASTLNPSGSSYNEQFF. The CDR3 coding sequence is TGTGCCAGCACCTTAAACCCCAGCGGAAGCTCCTACAATGAGCAGTTCTTC.

This clone was recorded once. The chain joins TRBV6-6 to TRBJ1-4; D not resolved. Per the germline V gene, CDR1 is MNHNY and CDR2 is SVGAGI (reference sequence). The V and J ends lost 8 bases and 0 bases respectively, with 16 bases between them. The CDR3 consists of 16 residues. CDR3 coding DNA: TGTGCCAGCCTACGGCAGCCAGGTCCAACTAATGAAAAACTGTTTTTT. Amino acids: CASLRQPGPTNEKLFF.

The chain combines TRBV28 with TRBJ2-2; TRBD1 agrees at 12 bases. J was trimmed by 6 bases and V by 5 bases; bases with no gene match: 16. The CDR3 contains 19 residues. From germline, CDR1 is MDHEN and CDR2 SYDVKM. The CDR3 DNA sequence: TGTGCCAGCAGTGTTTTATCCCGGGACAGGGGGCGCGAGTCCGGGGAGCTGTTTTTT. As protein: CASSVLSRDRGRESGELFF.

The chain carries TRBV7-2 and TRBJ1-1; no definite D call. From germline, CDR1 is SGHTA and CDR2 FQGNSA. There are 12 residues in the CDR3. V was pared by 7 bases and J by 7 bases, with 13 bases between. Written as DNA, the CDR3 is TGTGCCAGCAAAACGAGGGTTGGTGAAGCTTTCTTT. This sequence encodes CASKTRVGEAFF.

This chain joins TRBV4-1 and TRBJ1-6; tentative D call: TRBD1 (5 bases). Germline V gene sequence: CDR1 MGHRA, CDR2 YSYEKL. With 1 base removed from V and 7 bases from J, the gap between germline ends came to 14 bases. The CDR3 extends over 16 amino acids. The CDR3 region has the DNA TGCGCCAGCAGCCAAGCCCGCAGGGTCAGGAATTCACCCCTCCACTTT. It specifies CASSQARRVRNSPLHF.

Only one count was recorded for this clone. The chain couples TRBV7-8 to TRBJ1-6, with 9 bases lining up with TRBD1. This CDR3 is 17 amino acids long. Germline V CDR1 and CDR2: SGHVS, FQNEAQ. The V and J ends lost 0 bases and 7 bases, in that order; junction bases with no gene match: 7. CDR3 in DNA: TGTGCCAGCAGCTTAGCGAGTTTAGGACAGGGGAATTCACCCCTCCACTTT. It specifies CASSLASLGQGNSPLHF.

The rearrangement uses TRBV27 and TRBJ1-1; unclear D gene. CDR3 length: 10 residues. Trimming shortened V by 9 bases and J by 3 bases, and 5 bases separated the two germline ends. Germline V gene data show CDR1 as MNHEY and CDR2 as SMNVEV (reference sequence). The chain's CDR3 is CASLDTEAFF. In DNA form, the CDR3 reads TGTGCCAGTTTAGACACTGAAGCTTTCTTT.

This chain uses TRBV7-9 with TRBJ1-4; 9 nucleotides line up with TRBD1. V shed 8 bases and J 0 bases; nucleotides not matched to a gene: 4. The CDR3 has 15 amino acids. CDR1 and CDR2 (germline): SEHNR, FQNEAQ (reference sequence). Here the CDR3 reads CASGTGSATNEKLFF. In DNA, the CDR3 is TGTGCCAGCGGGACAGGGTCGGCAACTAATGAAAAACTGTTTTTT.

The genes are TRBV19 and TRBJ1-2; 10 positions match TRBD1. The V and J ends lost 2 bases and 7 bases, in that order; junction bases with no gene match: 10. The germline gives CDR1 LNHDA, CDR2 SQIVND (reference sequence). CDR3 size: 16 residues. Here the CDR3 reads CASSIPPGTGVPGYTF. CDR3 in DNA: TGTGCCAGTAGTATACCCCCCGGGACAGGGGTCCCTGGCTACACCTTC.

J is TRBJ2-1 and V is TRBV7-8; a weak D match, TRBD2 (6 bases). Germline V gives CDR1 SGHVS, CDR2 FQNEAQ. The CDR3 is 16 amino acids. V shed 4 bases and J shed 7 bases, with 20 bases lying between them. In nucleotides, the CDR3 is TGTGCCAGCAGCTCAGAGAGACTAGTGGGGTGGAATGAGCAGTTCTTC. This translates into CASSSERLVGWNEQFF.

This chain connects TRBV7-9 to TRBJ2-7; TRBD2 might be the D (6 bases). CDR3 length equals 13 residues. The V end was cut by 6 bases, the J end by 3 bases, with 12 bases between. Germline values: CDR1 SEHNR, CDR2 FQNEAQ (reference sequence). The CDR3 DNA follows: TGTGCCAGCAGTCCCCCCGGGGGCTACGAGCAGTACTTC. Translating gives CASSPPGGYEQYF. Full variable domain (remainder filled in from reference TRBV7-9 and TRBJ2-7): DTGVSQNPRHKITKRGQNVTFRCDPISEHNRLYWYRQTLGQGPEFLTYFQNEAQLEKSRLLSDRFSAERPKGSFSTLEIQRTEQGDSAMYLCASSPPGGYEQYFGPGTRLTVT.

The chain carries TRBV5-1 and TRBJ2-7; 7 nucleotides align to TRBD1. Germline V gene sequence: CDR1 SGHRS, CDR2 YFSETQ. CDR3 length: 15 amino acids. V shed 2 bases, J shed 1 base, and the junction held 6 bases outside the gene matches. The CDR3 protein is CASSLTGTESYEQYF. The CDR3 region has the DNA TGCGCCAGCAGCTTAACCGGGACAGAGTCCTACGAGCAGTACTTC.

J is TRBJ1-1 and V is TRBV7-8; possible D gene TRBD1, 5 bases. Trimming removed 4 bases at V and 5 bases at J, with 11 bases between. In germline, CDR1 is SGHVS, CDR2 FQNEAQ. There are 13 residues in the CDR3. CDR3 sequence (DNA): TGTGCCAGCAGCTCCTACGGGGGGACTGAAGCTTTCTTT. Its translation: CASSSYGGTEAFF.